This T cell receptor beta chain was identified in a study of shared clonotypes between healthy human individuals. General study findings and limits: Clonotype sharing across a few donors was observed for 5% to 6.5% of naive CD4 clonotypes. Owing to a small donor count, the genetic and exposure-history diversity represented was limited.

A remark on this clone: Its antigen is unknown.

Profiled with immunoSEQ multiplex PCR; TCRdb holds only in-frame clones, not every one. The data contain roughly 2.1 million clones, more than 85% of them singletons. Germline V gene lookup returns CDR1 MDHEN and CDR2 SYDVKM. The CDR3 has 13 residues. V lost 8 bases and J 4 bases, leaving 14 bases between the germline ends. The naive CD8 fraction comprised CD45RO-negative cells positively selected for CCR7 and excluded terminally differentiated effector memory CD45RA+ cells. The rearrangement joins TRBV28 to TRBJ1-2; D is unresolved. The sample was naive CD8+ T cells from PBMCs. The TCR comes from a man between 18 and 29 years old in good health. Some clones in this sample may be carry-over from other donors' samples. CDR3: CASSGRQFYGYTF. For the CDR3, the DNA is TGTGCCAGCTCTGGTCGGCAATTCTATGGCTACACCTTC.